The 7 T cell receptor beta chains below come from one sample, sequenced in a study of cytomegalovirus exposure and HLA in healthy donors. Clones were sequenced by immunoSEQ multiplex PCR, and TCRdb holds only the in-frame ones, with some missing. The table shows approximately 170,000 clones, with 84% occurring only once. The sequenced material came from PBMCs. These receptors all stem from a man between 25 and 39 years old in good health and CMV-seropositive.

The rearrangement links TRBV19 to TRBJ2-1; the match to TRBD2 covers 8 bases. The V gene's germline CDR1 is LNHDA and CDR2 SQIVND (reference sequence). The J segment lost 4 bases and the V segment lost 8 bases, leaving 7 bases of the junction unmatched. The CDR3 spans 14 residues. This chain's CDR3 is CASGVAGGYNEQFF. As DNA, the CDR3 is TGTGCCAGTGGGGTGGCGGGAGGATACAATGAGCAGTTCTTC.

CDR3 region: CASNPLRQGSNTEAFF. CDR3 bases: TGCGCCAGCAACCCCCTCAGACAGGGCTCAAACACTGAAGCTTTCTTT. The chain employs TRBV5-1 and TRBJ1-1; 7 bases map to TRBD1. The V and J ends lost 6 bases and 2 bases, in that order; junction bases with no gene match: 13. The CDR3 loop spans 16 amino acids. Germline CDR1 and CDR2: SGHRS and YFSETQ.

The rearrangement uses TRBV7-2 and TRBJ2-2; TRBD2 matches at 9 bases. The CDR3 loop spans 16 amino acids. CDR1 SGHTA and CDR2 FQGNSA come from the germline V gene. V trimming: 5 bases; J trimming: 2 bases; junction bases outside the gene matches: 6. The CDR3 reads CASSPWGTSNTGELFF. The CDR3 bases are TGTGCCAGCAGCCCCTGGGGGACTAGCAACACCGGGGAGCTGTTTTTT.

The genes are TRBV28 and TRBJ1-3; D gene ambiguous. V was cut by 6 bases and J by 0 bases, with 9 bases left in between. CDR1 is MDHEN and CDR2 is SYDVKM in the germline V gene. The CDR3 is 14 amino acids. CDR3 in DNA: TGTGCCAGCAGCCCCTCTTACTCTGGAAACACCATATATTTT. Translated: CASSPSYSGNTIYF.

The V and J genes are TRBV13 and TRBJ2-1, with a tentative D call TRBD1 (7 bases). In germline, CDR1 is PRHDT, CDR2 FYEKMQ (reference sequence). Trimming took off 1 base at V and 5 bases at J, with 15 bases between the two ends. The CDR3 is made up of 16 amino acids. CDR3 DNA sequence: TGTGCCAGCAGCTTAGCCCCCAGGGGGGCGAACAATGAGCAGTTCTTC. It is translated as CASSLAPRGANNEQFF.

This chain links TRBV6-5 with TRBJ2-1; D uncertain. Trimming left V 3 bases short and J 3 bases short, with 15 bases between. This CDR3 has 16 residues. The germline CDR1 and CDR2 sequences are MNHEY and SVGAGI. The CDR3 here is CASSYSFMRGYNEQFF. The DNA of the CDR3 is TGTGCCAGCAGTTATTCCTTCATGAGAGGCTACAATGAGCAGTTCTTC.

This chain's CDR3 is CASSPGVDRGGTEAFF. The CDR3 region has the DNA TGTGCCAGCTCCCCCGGGGTCGACAGGGGTGGCACTGAAGCTTTCTTT. J is TRBJ1-1 and V is TRBV18; TRBD1 matches 8 bases. This CDR3 region has 16 residues. Germline values: CDR1 KGHSH, CDR2 LQKENI. Germline trimming cut 6 bases from V and 4 bases from J; bases unmatched to any gene: 13.